The T cell receptor (beta chain) described here comes from a study of cytomegalovirus exposure and HLA in healthy donors. Study in general: In an earlier analysis, approximately 120 million unique TCR beta sequences were found from some 200 million T cells.

A note on this clone: What it binds is unknown.

Study-wide results and caveats: Clonal expansion was found to be greater in HLA-associated TCR beta chains than in equally common others in a later analysis. In a later analysis, parvovirus B19, influenza, CMV and Epstein-Barr virus appeared linked to several top co-occurrence clusters.

The PCR employed 60 Vbeta primers together with 13 Jbeta primers. Assay used: immunoSEQ multiplex PCR; TCRdb lists only in-frame clones, some missing. The profile shows 70,000 to 85,000 clones, 74% of them singletons. The TCR was taken from a man between 35 and 55 years old in good health and CMV-seropositive. The sequenced material came from PBMCs.

CDR3 region: CASSISGGNNSPLHF. The CDR3 DNA follows: TGTGCCAGCAGTATCTCGGGGGGCAATAATTCACCCCTCCACTTT. This chain connects TRBV9 to TRBJ1-6; tentatively, D is TRBD1 (6 bases). The V gene lost 5 bases and the J gene lost 5 bases, with 14 bases spanning the gap. CDR1 SGDLS and CDR2 YYNGEE come from the germline V gene. The CDR3 loop spans 15 amino acids.